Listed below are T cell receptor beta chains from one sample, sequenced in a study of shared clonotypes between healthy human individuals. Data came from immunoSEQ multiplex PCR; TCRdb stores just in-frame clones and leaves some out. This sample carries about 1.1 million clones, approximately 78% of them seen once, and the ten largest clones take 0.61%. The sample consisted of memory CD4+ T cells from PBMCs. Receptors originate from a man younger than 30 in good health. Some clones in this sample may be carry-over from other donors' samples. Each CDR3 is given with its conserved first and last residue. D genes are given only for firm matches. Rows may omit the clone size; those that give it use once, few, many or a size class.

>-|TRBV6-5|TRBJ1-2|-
CASRKDSNYGYTF
TGTGCCAGCAGGAAGGACAGCAACTATGGCTACACCTTC
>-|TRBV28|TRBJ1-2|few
CASSLAEYGYTF
TGTGCCAGCAGCCTGGCCGAGTATGGCTACACCTTC
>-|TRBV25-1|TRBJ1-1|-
CASSARAGNTEAFF
TGTGCCAGCAGTGCCCGGGCGGGGAACACTGAAGCTTTCTTT
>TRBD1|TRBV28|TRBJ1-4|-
CASRDGGGGGEKLFF
TGTGCCAGCAGGGACGGAGGGGGCGGTGGGGAAAAACTGTTTTTT
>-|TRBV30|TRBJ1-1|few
CAWSLGRGSEAFF
TGTGCCTGGAGTCTCGGACGCGGTAGTGAAGCTTTCTTT
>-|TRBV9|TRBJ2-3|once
CASSHKGLSTDTQYF
TGTGCCAGCAGCCACAAGGGACTTAGCACAGATACGCAGTATTTT
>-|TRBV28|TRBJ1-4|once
CASSPWGTNEKLFF
TGTGCCAGCAGCCCCTGGGGGACTAATGAAAAACTGTTTTTT
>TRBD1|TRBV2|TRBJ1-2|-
CASSNRDRGSGYTF
TGTGCCAGCAGCAACCGGGACAGGGGAAGTGGCTACACCTTC
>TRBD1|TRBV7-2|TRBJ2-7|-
CASSLRQGVSSYEQYF
TGTGCCAGCAGCTTACGACAGGGGGTGAGCTCCTACGAGCAGTACTTC
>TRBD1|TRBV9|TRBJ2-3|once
CASSGGQGFRTDTQYF
TGTGCCAGCAGCGGGGGACAGGGATTTCGCACAGATACGCAGTATTTT
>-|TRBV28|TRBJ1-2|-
CASRVTQGYGYTF
TGTGCCAGCAGGGTGACCCAGGGGTATGGCTACACCTTC
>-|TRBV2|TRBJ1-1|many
CASTLSENTEAFF
TGTGCCAGCACCCTAAGTGAGAACACTGAAGCTTTCTTT
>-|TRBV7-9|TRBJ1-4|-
CASSSNREGEKLFF
TGTGCCAGCAGCTCCAACAGGGAAGGCGAAAAACTGTTTTTT
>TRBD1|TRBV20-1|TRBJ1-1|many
CSARGGTGAFF
TGCAGTGCTAGGGGCGGGACAGGGGCTTTCTTT
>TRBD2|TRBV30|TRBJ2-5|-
CAWTSGPRGTQYF
TGTGCCTGGACTAGCGGGCCGCGGGGGACCCAGTACTTC
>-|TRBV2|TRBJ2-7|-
CASSFRTNTYEQYF
TGTGCCAGTAGTTTCAGGACTAATACCTACGAGCAGTACTTC
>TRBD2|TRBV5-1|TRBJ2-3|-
CASSLPLVAGEGTDTQYF
TGCGCCAGCAGCTTGCCTCTGGTGGCGGGAGAGGGCACAGATACGCAGTATTTT
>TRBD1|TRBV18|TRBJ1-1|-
CASSGDRALNTEAFF
TGTGCCAGCTCCGGGGACAGGGCCCTCAACACTGAAGCTTTCTTT
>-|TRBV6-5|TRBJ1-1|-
CASSSNSRKNTEAFF
TGTGCCAGCAGTTCAAACAGTAGGAAAAACACTGAAGCTTTCTTT
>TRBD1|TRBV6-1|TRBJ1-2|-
CASSATQPGTGVGYTF
TGTGCCAGCAGTGCCACACAACCGGGGACAGGGGTTGGCTACACCTTC
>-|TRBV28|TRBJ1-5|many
CATREQGPSNQPQHF
TGTGCCACCAGAGAACAGGGACCGAGCAATCAGCCCCAGCATTTT
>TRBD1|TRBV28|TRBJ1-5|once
CASRSPGTGSGGNQPQHF
TGTGCCAGCAGGTCACCCGGGACAGGGAGCGGGGGCAATCAGCCCCAGCATTTT
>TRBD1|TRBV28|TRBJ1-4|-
CASTTLGQGVEKLFF
TGTGCCAGCACCACCCTCGGACAGGGCGTAGAAAAACTGTTTTTT
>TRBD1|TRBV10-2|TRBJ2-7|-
CASSRPGGAGYEQYF
TGCGCCAGCAGTCGTCCAGGGGGCGCGGGGTACGAGCAGTACTTC
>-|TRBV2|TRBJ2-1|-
CASSVGGNEQFF
TGTGCCAGCAGTGTGGGGGGCAATGAGCAGTTCTTC
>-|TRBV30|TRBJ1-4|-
CAWESQGDPEKLFF
TGTGCCTGGGAAAGCCAGGGAGATCCTGAAAAACTGTTTTTT
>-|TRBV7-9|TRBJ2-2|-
CASSLGGGTNTGELFF
TGTGCCAGCAGCTTAGGCGGAGGGACTAACACCGGGGAGCTGTTTTTT
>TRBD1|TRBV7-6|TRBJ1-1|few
CASSTWTGNTEAFF
TGTGCCAGCAGCACCTGGACAGGGAACACTGAAGCTTTCTTT
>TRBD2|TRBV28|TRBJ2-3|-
CASSVAGGRADTQYF
TGTGCCAGCAGCGTAGCGGGAGGCAGGGCAGATACGCAGTATTTT
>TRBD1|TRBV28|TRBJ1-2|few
CASTPGQGDINYGYTF
TGTGCCAGCACCCCCGGACAGGGTGACATTAACTATGGCTACACCTTC
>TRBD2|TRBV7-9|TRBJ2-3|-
CASSLMGLAGADTQYF
TGTGCCAGCAGCCTTATGGGACTAGCGGGAGCAGATACGCAGTATTTT
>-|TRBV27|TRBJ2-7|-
CASIHQIRYEQYF
TGTGCCAGCATTCATCAAATTAGATACGAGCAGTACTTC
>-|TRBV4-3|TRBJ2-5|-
CASSRGGRGLSGETQYF
TGCGCCAGCAGCCGCGGGGGCAGGGGGCTCTCGGGCGAGACCCAGTACTTC
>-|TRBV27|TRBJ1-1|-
CASSLSGYTEAFF
TGTGCCAGCAGTTTATCTGGGTACACTGAAGCTTTCTTT
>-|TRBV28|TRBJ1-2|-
CASSFGGLLYGYTF
TGTGCCAGCAGTTTTGGGGGGCTCCTCTATGGCTACACCTTC
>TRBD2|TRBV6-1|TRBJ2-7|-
CASRPPGGTYEQYF
TGTGCCAGCCGGCCCCCCGGGGGGACCTACGAGCAGTACTTC
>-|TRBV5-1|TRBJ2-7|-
CASSLEARRSSSYEQYF
TGCGCCAGCAGCTTGGAGGCGAGGCGGTCGAGCTCCTACGAGCAGTACTTC
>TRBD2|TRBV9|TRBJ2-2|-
CASSSPRGRETGELFF
TGTGCCAGCAGCTCTCCGAGAGGGAGGGAGACCGGGGAGCTGTTTTTT
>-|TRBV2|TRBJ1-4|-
CASSERQGIEKLFF
TGTGCCAGCAGTGAACGGCAGGGAATTGAAAAACTGTTTTTT